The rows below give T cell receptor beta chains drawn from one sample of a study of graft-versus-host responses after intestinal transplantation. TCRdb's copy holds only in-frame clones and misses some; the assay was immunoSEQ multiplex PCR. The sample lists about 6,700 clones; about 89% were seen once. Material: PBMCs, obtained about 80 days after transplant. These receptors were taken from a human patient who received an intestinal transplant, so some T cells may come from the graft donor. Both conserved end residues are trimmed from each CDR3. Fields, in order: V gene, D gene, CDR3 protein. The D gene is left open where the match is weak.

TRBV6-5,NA,ASSYKGRRTGELF
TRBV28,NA,ASSLSGRGGDTQY
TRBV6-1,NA,ASEGRVAGELF
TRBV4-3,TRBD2,ASSQVSAGGYNEQF
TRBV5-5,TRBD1,ASSRYPGQLSGNTIY
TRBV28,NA,ASSSPDSHSYNEQF
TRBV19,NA,ASSAFLTDTQY
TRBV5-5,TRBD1,ASSNWTGLNQPQH
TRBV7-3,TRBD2,ASSSGLAGGLNEQF
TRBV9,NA,ASSVVGHSSTDTQY
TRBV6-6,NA,ASSQLDGYEQY
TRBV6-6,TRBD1,ASNQPGQVYGYT
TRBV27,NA,ASSFRGGHNEKLF
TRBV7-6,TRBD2,ASSLGLAGRNEQY